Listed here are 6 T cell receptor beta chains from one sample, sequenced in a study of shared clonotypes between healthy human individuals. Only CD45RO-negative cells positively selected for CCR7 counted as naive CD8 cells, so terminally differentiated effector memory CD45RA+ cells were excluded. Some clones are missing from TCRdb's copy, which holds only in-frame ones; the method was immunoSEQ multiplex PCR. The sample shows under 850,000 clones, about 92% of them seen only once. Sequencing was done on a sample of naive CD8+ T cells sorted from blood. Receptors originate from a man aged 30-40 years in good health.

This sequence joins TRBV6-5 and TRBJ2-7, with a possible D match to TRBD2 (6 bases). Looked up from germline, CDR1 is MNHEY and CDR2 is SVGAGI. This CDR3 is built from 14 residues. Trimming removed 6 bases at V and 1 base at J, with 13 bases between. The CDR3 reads CASSTTSWSYEQYF. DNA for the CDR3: TGTGCCAGCAGCACAACTAGCTGGTCCTACGAGCAGTACTTC.

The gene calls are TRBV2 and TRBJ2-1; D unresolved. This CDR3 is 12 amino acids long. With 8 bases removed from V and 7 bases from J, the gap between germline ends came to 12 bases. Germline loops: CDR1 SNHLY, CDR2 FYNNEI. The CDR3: CASPRNRNEQFF. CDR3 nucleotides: TGTGCCAGCCCCAGGAATCGTAATGAGCAGTTCTTC.

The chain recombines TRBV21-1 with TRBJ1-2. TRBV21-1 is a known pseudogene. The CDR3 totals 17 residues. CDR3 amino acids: CSSIRRDGEDSCYGYTF. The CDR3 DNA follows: TGTTCCAGCATCCGAAGGGACGGAGAAGATTCCTGCTATGGCTACACCTTC.

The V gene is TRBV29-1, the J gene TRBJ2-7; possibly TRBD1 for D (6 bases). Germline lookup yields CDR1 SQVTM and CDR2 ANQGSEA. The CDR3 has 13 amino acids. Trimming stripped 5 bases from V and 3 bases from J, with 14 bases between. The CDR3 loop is CSVLFRGNYEQYF. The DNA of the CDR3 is TGCAGCGTTCTCTTCAGGGGCAACTACGAGCAGTACTTC.

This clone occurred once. Written as DNA, the CDR3 is TGTGCCAGCAGCGTCTCAATTGGGAATGAGCAGTTCTTC. Encoded protein: CASSVSIGNEQFF. The chain combines TRBV7-9 with TRBJ2-1, with no clear D. The ends were cut back, 5 bases at V and 7 bases at J, with 12 bases in the middle. This CDR3 has 13 residues. Germline V gives CDR1 SEHNR, CDR2 FQNEAQ (reference sequence).

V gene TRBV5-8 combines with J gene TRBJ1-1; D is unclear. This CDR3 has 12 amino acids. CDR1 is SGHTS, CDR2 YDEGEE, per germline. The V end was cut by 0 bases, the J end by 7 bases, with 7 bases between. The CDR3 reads CASSLEPGEAFF. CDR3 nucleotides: TGTGCCAGCAGCTTGGAGCCAGGTGAAGCTTTCTTT.